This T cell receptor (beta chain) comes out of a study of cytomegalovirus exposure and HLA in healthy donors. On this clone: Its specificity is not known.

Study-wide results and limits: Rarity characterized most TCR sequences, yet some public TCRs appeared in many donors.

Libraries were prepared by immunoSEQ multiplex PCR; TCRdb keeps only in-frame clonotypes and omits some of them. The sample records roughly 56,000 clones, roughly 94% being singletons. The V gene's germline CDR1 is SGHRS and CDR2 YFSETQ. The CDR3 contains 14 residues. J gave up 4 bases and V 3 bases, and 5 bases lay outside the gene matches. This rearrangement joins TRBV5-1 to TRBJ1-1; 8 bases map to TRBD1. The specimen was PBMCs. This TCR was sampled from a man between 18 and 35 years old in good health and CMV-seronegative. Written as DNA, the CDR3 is TGCGCCAGCAGCTGGGGACAGGCAACCACTGAAGCTTTCTTT. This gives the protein CASSWGQATTEAFF.